A single sample gave rise to the 22 T cell receptor beta chains below, sequenced in a study of regulatory and conventional T cells in breast cancer. TCRdb recomputed calls from the PCR reads with MiXCR, one row per CDR3 protein. The sample has roughly 10,000 distinct CDR3 sequences; about 35% are singletons. The sample consisted of conventional T cells from blood. The receptors were sampled from a male donor in good health.

This clonotype is large (0.1 to 1%) in the sample. The chain has TRBV20-1 and TRBJ1-6, with 7 bases fitting TRBD1. The germline CDR1 and CDR2 sequences are DFQATT and SNEGSKA (reference sequence). The CDR3 runs 16 residues. V was pared by 0 bases and J by 7 bases, with 9 bases of the junction left unmatched. CDR3 loop: CSARDRQGVWNSPLHF. In nucleotides, the CDR3 is TGCAGTGCTAGAGATCGGCAGGGGGTTTGGAATTCACCCCTCCACTTT.

This clonotype was seen more than once but under ten times. This chain links TRBV7-9 with TRBJ2-1; unclear D gene. The CDR3 sequence is 13 residues long. The germline V gene has CDR1 SEHNR and CDR2 FQNEAQ (reference sequence). The V end was cut by 1 base, the J end by 2 bases, with 3 bases between. CDR3 DNA sequence: TGTGCCAGCAGCTTAGGAGCCTACAATGAGCAGTTCTTC. This sequence encodes CASSLGAYNEQFF.

The J gene is TRBJ2-5, the V gene TRBV4-2; D possibly uses TRBD1 or TRBD2 (5 bases each). The CDR3 is made up of 17 amino acids. Germline-derived CDR1 and CDR2 are LGHNA and YNFKEQ. Trimming removed 0 bases from V and 6 bases from J, with 20 bases in between. CDR3 amino acids: CASSQEHIGRDVKTQYF. Written as DNA, the CDR3 is TGTGCCAGCAGCCAAGAACACATCGGACGGGACGTGAAGACCCAGTACTTC.

V usage is TRBV13 and J usage is TRBJ2-1; D perhaps matches TRBD1 (6 bases). There are 14 residues in the CDR3. CDR1 PRHDT and CDR2 FYEKMQ come from the germline V gene (reference sequence). Trimming removed 4 bases at V and 6 bases at J, with 13 bases between. The CDR3 loop is CASSSTGPPNEQFF. The CDR3, as DNA: TGTGCCAGCAGCTCAACAGGGCCCCCCAATGAGCAGTTCTTC.

On this clonotype: One end of the junction fails to match germline, which may point to a read error. CDR3 amino acids: CAISESRTSETLYF. In DNA form, the CDR3 reads TGTGCCATCAGTGAGTCGAGGACTAGCGAGACCCTGTACTTC. The chain links TRBV10-3 to TRBJ2-5, with TRBD2 identical over 9 bases. The CDR3 totals 14 residues. Germline CDR1 ENHRY, CDR2 SYGVKD.

V gene TRBV29-1 combines with J gene TRBJ2-6; TRBD2 aligns across 7 bases. This CDR3 has 15 amino acids. V was pared by 6 bases and J by 2 bases, with 7 bases of the junction left unmatched. Germline assignment: CDR1 SQVTM and CDR2 ANQGSEA. The CDR3 DNA reads as TGCAGCGTGGCCTACCGGGGGGCTGGGGCCAACGTCCTGACTTTC. This gives the protein CSVAYRGAGANVLTF.

This clonotype was detected a few times. The chain couples TRBV6-2 or TRBV6-3 to TRBJ2-7; no reliable D call. Trimming removed 6 bases from V and 2 bases from J, with 14 bases in between. This CDR3 contains 14 residues. The germline gives CDR1 MNHEY, CDR2 SVGEGT. CDR3 amino acids: CASRRPGRTYEQYF. CDR3 DNA: TGTGCCAGCAGAAGGCCGGGCCGTACCTACGAGCAGTACTTC.

A word on this clonotype: The junction departs from germline at one end; a sequencing error may be responsible. The J gene is TRBJ1-1, the V gene TRBV5-4; 7 bases are shared with TRBD1. Germline CDR1 SGHNT, CDR2 YYREEE (reference sequence). The CDR3 runs 15 residues. The CDR3 is CAGSEPRGLNTEAFF. The CDR3 DNA reads TGTGCCGGCAGCGAGCCCAGGGGGTTGAACACTGAAGCTTTCTTT. The full variable domain, in which reference TRBV5-4 and TRBJ1-1 provide the parts outside the CDR3, is ETGVTQSPTHLIKTRGQQVTLRCSSQSGHNTVSWYQQALGQGPQFIFQYYREEENGRGNFPPRFSGLQFPNYSSELNVNALELDDSALYLCAGSEPRGLNTEAFFGQGTRLTVV.

This clonotype was detected a few times. The chain combines TRBV7-2 with TRBJ2-5; 13 bases fit TRBD2. Trimming removed 4 bases from V and 10 bases from J; junction bases left unmatched: 6. Germline CDR1 SGHTA, CDR2 FQGNSA. The CDR3 sequence is 14 residues long. CDR3 sequence: CASSYPGLAGIQYF. DNA for the CDR3: TGTGCCAGCAGCTATCCGGGACTAGCGGGAATCCAGTACTTC.

The chain combines TRBV7-9 with TRBJ1-1; TRBD1 matches 8 bases. The CDR3 contains 13 residues. The V gene end was trimmed by 2 bases and the J gene end by 5 bases; junction bases not matched to a gene: 1. Germline V gene lookup returns CDR1 SEHNR and CDR2 FQNEAQ (reference sequence). The CDR3 here is CASSLRQGTEAFF. DNA for the CDR3: TGTGCCAGCAGCTTAAGACAGGGGACTGAAGCTTTCTTT. Full variable domain (rest looked up from reference TRBV7-9 and TRBJ1-1): DTGVSQNPRHKITKRGQNVTFRCDPISEHNRLYWYRQTLGQGPEFLTYFQNEAQLEKSRLLSDRFSAERPKGSFSTLEIQRTEQGDSAMYLCASSLRQGTEAFFGQGTRLTVV.

A word on this clonotype: At one boundary the junction diverges from the germline segment, which might be a read error. The chain uses TRBV10-3 and TRBJ2-2, with D tentatively TRBD2 (5 bases). The CDR3 totals 15 residues. The germline CDR1 and CDR2 sequences are ENHRY and SYGVKD. The CDR3 DNA follows: TGTGCCATCAACGACGCACCTATAAACACCGGGGAGCCGTTTTTT. This sequence encodes CAINDAPINTGEPFF.

The CDR3 nucleotides are TGTGCCAGCAGTTTATTGGGCTCTGGGGCCAACGTCCTGACTTTC. Protein product: CASSLLGSGANVLTF. This chain links TRBV28 with TRBJ2-6; D remains ambiguous. Trimming took 1 base from V and 0 from J, leaving 4 bases between them. CDR3 length: 15 amino acids. CDR1 MDHEN and CDR2 SYDVKM come from the germline V gene.

The chain links TRBV12-3 or TRBV12-4 to TRBJ2-5, with 9 positions matching TRBD1. The ends lost 8 bases at V and 2 bases at J; junction bases unmatched: 9. The CDR3 extends over 15 amino acids. The CDR3 loop is CASARGQGPQETQYF. As DNA, the CDR3 is TGTGCCAGCGCGCGGGGACAGGGTCCACAAGAGACCCAGTACTTC.

The chain uses TRBV6-6 and TRBJ1-1; D call uncertain. Trimming removed 5 bases from V and 4 bases from J, with 11 bases in between. This CDR3 is 13 amino acids long. CDR1 MNHNY and CDR2 SVGAGI come from the germline V gene (reference sequence). The CDR3 DNA is TGTGCCAGCAGTACACACGCCGGCACTGAAGCTTTCTTT. Amino acids: CASSTHAGTEAFF.

This clonotype counts as medium-sized (0.01 to 0.1%). This chain links TRBV7-9 with TRBJ2-7; TRBD1 aligns across 10 bases. Germline trimming cut 4 bases from V and 4 bases from J; bases unmatched to any gene: 1. Germline V gene lookup returns CDR1 SEHNR and CDR2 FQNEAQ (reference sequence). The CDR3 sequence is 13 residues long. In DNA form, the CDR3 reads TGTGCCAGCAGCTGGACAGGGGGGTACGAGCAGTACTTC. Residues: CASSWTGGYEQYF.

The chain is built from TRBV6-6 and TRBJ1-3; no clear D gene. Germline lookup yields CDR1 MNHNY and CDR2 SVGAGI (reference sequence). The V gene lost 6 bases and the J gene lost 4 bases, with 19 bases spanning the gap. The length of the CDR3 is 16 residues. CDR3 in amino acids: CASSRQTLTTGNTIYF. CDR3 in DNA: TGTGCCAGCAGCCGTCAGACACTAACGACGGGAAACACCATATATTTT.

This clonotype has more than one count but fewer than ten. J is TRBJ2-1 and V is TRBV7-2; D is perhaps TRBD1 or TRBD2 (5 bases each). CDR3 length: 13 residues. The germline CDR1 and CDR2 sequences are SGHTA and FQGNSA. Trimming left V 3 bases short and J 10 bases short, with 13 bases between. The CDR3, as DNA: TGTGCCAGCAGCTTGTATGTGTGGGACGAGCAGTTCTTC. Residues: CASSLYVWDEQFF.

In its sample, this clonotype was seen many times. V usage is TRBV20-1 and J usage is TRBJ2-7; 10 nucleotides agree with TRBD2. Germline CDR1 and CDR2: DFQATT and SNEGSKA (reference sequence). V dropped 7 bases and J dropped 1; count of bases not matched to a gene: 4. The CDR3 contains 13 residues. Written as DNA, the CDR3 is TGCAGTGTTCCGGGACTAGCGTCCTACGAGCAGTACTTC. Residues: CSVPGLASYEQYF.

This clonotype is deemed medium-sized. This chain connects TRBV12-3 or TRBV12-4 to TRBJ2-3; D might be TRBD1 (6 bases). The CDR3 is 15 amino acids. Trimming took 6 bases from V and 1 from J, leaving 14 bases between them. CDR3 in amino acids: CASRPLRGRTDTQYF. The DNA of the CDR3 is TGTGCCAGCAGACCCCTCAGGGGACGCACAGATACGCAGTATTTT.

This clonotype was recorded a few times. The chain combines TRBV30 with TRBJ1-2; D is possibly TRBD1 (6 bases). V lost 1 base to trimming and J lost 8 bases, with 17 bases between them. CDR3 size: 14 residues. CDR1 and CDR2 from the germline V gene are GTSNPN and SVGIG (reference sequence). The CDR3 coding sequence is TGTGCCTGGAGTGCCGTGCGGGGGGCGCGAGGCTACACCTTC. Translated: CAWSAVRGARGYTF.

Details on this clonotype: This may arise from a read error, as a much more abundant clone is one base away. The J gene is TRBJ2-1, the V gene TRBV7-2, with a possible D match to TRBD1 (6 bases). V lost 1 base and J 9 bases, leaving 10 bases between the germline ends. The CDR3 consists of 13 residues. Germline V gives CDR1 SGHTA, CDR2 FQGNSA. The CDR3: CASSLVVRGEQFF. The CDR3 nucleotides read TGTGCCAGCAGCTTAGTAGTCAGGGGTGAGCAGTTCTTC. The complete variable domain, with remaining parts taken from reference TRBV7-2 and TRBJ2-1, reads GAGVSQSPSNKVTEKGKDVELRCDPISGHTALYWYRQSLGQGLEFLIYFQGNSAPDKSGLPSDRFSAERTGGSVSTLTIQRTQQEDSAVYLCASSLVVRGEQFFGPGTRLTVL.

The chain employs TRBV20-1 and TRBJ2-5; D is perhaps TRBD1 (6 bases). The V end was cut by 2 bases, the J end by 5 bases, with 15 bases between. CDR3 length: 14 amino acids. Germline values: CDR1 DFQATT, CDR2 SNEGSKA (reference sequence). CDR3: CSARSVQGRETQYF. The CDR3 DNA sequence: TGCAGTGCTAGATCAGTACAGGGCCGGGAGACCCAGTACTTC.